What follows are 3 T cell receptor beta chains derived from one specimen sequenced in a study of neurological immune-mediated disorders (dated by TCRdb to between 2017 and 2020). The protocol used for the library was 5' RACE. Reads for this sample came from an Illumina HiSeq 2500. TCRdb applied fastp at Q25 and MiXCR to the public reads, then kept only in-frame beta chains. Each entry is one CDR3 protein sequence, shown with its most common DNA and genes. This sample lists 46,000 or so distinct CDR3 sequences; approximately 4.5% were detected once. Just over 5.5% of the sample rests with the top ten. Material for sequencing was PBMCs. The receptors stem from a woman in her fifties or sixties with multiple sclerosis.

There are many counts of this clonotype. This chain links TRBV20-1 with TRBJ1-2; a weak D match, TRBD1 (5 bases). The CDR3 has 13 amino acids. Between the trimmed V and J ends, which lost 3 bases and 5 bases, there was a span of 13 bases. CDR1 DFQATT and CDR2 SNEGSKA come from the germline V gene (reference sequence). The CDR3 sequence is CSARAGTFYGYTF. For the CDR3, the DNA is TGCAGTGCTAGGGCTGGGACCTTTTATGGCTACACCTTC.

This clonotype was detected ten times or more. This sequence joins TRBV4-3 and TRBJ2-3; D possibly corresponds to TRBD2 (5 bases). The CDR3 totals 13 residues. Germline CDR1 is LGHNA and CDR2 is YSLEER. V was clipped by 4 bases and J by 5 bases, with 10 bases between them. CDR3 nucleotides: TGCGCCAGCAGCCCAGGACGGGGAGATACGCAGTATTTT. The encoded protein is CASSPGRGDTQYF.

This clonotype has at least ten counts. The CDR3 sequence is CASSQEALATQYF. CDR3 in DNA: TGTGCCAGCAGCCAAGAGGCTCTGGCGACCCAGTACTTC. The chain links TRBV3-1 to TRBJ2-5; the D is unclear. The CDR3 runs to 13 residues. The V end was cut by 0 bases, the J end by 7 bases, with 9 bases between. The germline gives CDR1 LGHDT, CDR2 YNNKEL (reference sequence).